A single T cell receptor beta chain is shown here with its context. TCRdb's table, derived via immunoSEQ multiplex PCR, lists solely in-frame clones and lacks some. In the table there are 25,000 to 30,000 clones, roughly 80% of which are singletons. The data were obtained in a study of blood T cell repertoires in COVID-19. The CDR3 covers 16 residues. Germline V lookup: CDR1 LGHDT, CDR2 YNNKEL (reference sequence). Trimming pared 2 bases from V and 4 bases from J, leaving 14 bases between. The receptor's source is a human donor in a cohort sampled during active COVID-19. V is TRBV3-1 (or the pseudogene TRBV3-2) and J is TRBJ1-4; D remains ambiguous. Sequencing was carried out using peripheral blood. CDR3 protein: CASSQPQEGFNEKLFF. CDR3 DNA: TGTGCCAGCAGCCAACCGCAAGAGGGATTTAATGAAAAACTGTTTTTT.